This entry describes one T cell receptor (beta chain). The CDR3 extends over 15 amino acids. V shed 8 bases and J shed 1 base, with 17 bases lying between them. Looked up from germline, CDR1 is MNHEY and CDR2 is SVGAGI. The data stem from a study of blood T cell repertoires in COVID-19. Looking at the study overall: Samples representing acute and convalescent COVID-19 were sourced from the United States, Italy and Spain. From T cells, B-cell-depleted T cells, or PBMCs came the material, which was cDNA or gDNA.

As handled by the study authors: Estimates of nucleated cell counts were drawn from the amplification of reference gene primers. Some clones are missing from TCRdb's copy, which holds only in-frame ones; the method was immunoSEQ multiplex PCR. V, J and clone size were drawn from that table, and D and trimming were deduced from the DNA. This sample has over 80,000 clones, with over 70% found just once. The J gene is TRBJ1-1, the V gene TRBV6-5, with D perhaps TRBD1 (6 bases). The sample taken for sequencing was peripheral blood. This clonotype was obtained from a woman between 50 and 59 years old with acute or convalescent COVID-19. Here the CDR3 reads CASRPPDRRNTEAFF. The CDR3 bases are TGTGCCAGCCGGCCCCCAGACAGGAGGAACACTGAAGCTTTCTTT.